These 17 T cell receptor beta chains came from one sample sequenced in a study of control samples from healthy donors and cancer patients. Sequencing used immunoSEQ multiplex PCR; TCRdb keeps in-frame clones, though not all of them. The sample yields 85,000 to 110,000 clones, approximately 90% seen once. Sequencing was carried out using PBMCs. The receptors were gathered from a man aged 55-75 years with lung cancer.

This CDR3 is CATSRLTQDTDTQYF. The DNA for the CDR3 is TGTGCCACCAGCAGACTAACTCAGGACACAGATACGCAGTATTTT. J is TRBJ2-3 and V is TRBV15, with no clear D. The V end lost 2 bases, the J end lost 2 bases, and 11 bases lay between the germline ends. CDR1 is LNHNV, CDR2 YYDKDF, per germline (reference sequence). This CDR3 has 15 residues.

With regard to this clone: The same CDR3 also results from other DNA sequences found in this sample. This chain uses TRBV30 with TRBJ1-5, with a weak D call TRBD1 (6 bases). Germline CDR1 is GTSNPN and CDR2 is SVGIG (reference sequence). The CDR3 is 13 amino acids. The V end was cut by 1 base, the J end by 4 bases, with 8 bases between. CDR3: CAWSETGNQPQHF. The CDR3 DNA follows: TGTGCCTGGAGTGAGACAGGAAATCAGCCCCAGCATTTT.

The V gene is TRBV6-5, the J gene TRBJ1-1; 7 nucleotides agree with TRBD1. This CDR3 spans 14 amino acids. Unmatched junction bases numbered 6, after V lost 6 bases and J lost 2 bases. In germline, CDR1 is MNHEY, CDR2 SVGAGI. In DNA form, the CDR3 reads TGTGCCAGCAGCAGGACAGGAATAAACACTGAAGCTTTCTTT. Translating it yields CASSRTGINTEAFF.

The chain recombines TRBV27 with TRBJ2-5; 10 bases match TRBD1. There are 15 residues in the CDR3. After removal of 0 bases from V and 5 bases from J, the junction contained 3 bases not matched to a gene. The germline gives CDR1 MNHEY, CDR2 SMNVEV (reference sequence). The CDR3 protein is CASSLSWTGGETQYF. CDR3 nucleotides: TGTGCCAGCAGTTTATCGTGGACAGGGGGGGAGACCCAGTACTTC.

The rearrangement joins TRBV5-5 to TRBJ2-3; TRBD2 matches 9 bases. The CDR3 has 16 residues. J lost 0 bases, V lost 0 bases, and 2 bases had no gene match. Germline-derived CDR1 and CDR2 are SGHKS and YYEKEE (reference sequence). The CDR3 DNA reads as TGTGCCAGCAGCTTGGGGCTAGCGGGGAGCACAGATACGCAGTATTTT. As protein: CASSLGLAGSTDTQYF.

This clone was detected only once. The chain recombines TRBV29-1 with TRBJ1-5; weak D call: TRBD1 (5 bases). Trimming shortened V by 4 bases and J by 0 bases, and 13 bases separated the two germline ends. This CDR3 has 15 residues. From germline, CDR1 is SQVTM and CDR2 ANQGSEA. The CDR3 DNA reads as TGCAGCGTTGCGGGCGGGACGGCTAGCAATCAGCCCCAGCATTTT. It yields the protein CSVAGGTASNQPQHF.

The CDR3 spells CASSPRPNSYEQYF. The CDR3 nucleotides are TGTGCCAGCAGCCCACGTCCGAATTCCTACGAGCAGTACTTC. This chain uses TRBV9 with TRBJ2-7; no clear D. Germline CDR1 and CDR2: SGDLS and YYNGEE. CDR3 length: 14 amino acids. Trimming removed 4 bases at V and 1 base at J, with 12 bases between.

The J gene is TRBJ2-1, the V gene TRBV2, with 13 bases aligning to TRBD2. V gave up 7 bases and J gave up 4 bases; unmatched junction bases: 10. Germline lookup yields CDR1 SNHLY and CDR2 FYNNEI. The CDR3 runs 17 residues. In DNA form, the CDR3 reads TGTGCCAGCAAGACTAGCGGGGGGCCCCACCCGTACAATGAGCAGTTCTTC. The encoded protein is CASKTSGGPHPYNEQFF.

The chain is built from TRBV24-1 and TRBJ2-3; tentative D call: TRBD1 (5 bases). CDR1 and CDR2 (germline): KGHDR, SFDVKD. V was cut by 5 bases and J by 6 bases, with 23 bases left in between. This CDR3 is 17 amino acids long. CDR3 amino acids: CATSAARETGSWDTQYF. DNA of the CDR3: TGTGCCACCAGTGCTGCAAGGGAAACAGGATCTTGGGATACGCAGTATTTT.

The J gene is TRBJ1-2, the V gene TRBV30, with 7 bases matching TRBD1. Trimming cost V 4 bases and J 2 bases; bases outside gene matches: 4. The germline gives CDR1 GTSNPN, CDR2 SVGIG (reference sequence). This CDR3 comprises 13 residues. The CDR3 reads CAWTPGQNYGYTF. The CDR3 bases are TGTGCCTGGACCCCGGGACAGAACTATGGCTACACCTTC.

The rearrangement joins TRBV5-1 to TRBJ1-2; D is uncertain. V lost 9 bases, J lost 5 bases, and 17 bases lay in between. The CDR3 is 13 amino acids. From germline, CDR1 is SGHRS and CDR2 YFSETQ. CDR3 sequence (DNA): TGCGCCACCAAACCCGAGGCTGTTTATGGCTACACCTTC. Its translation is CATKPEAVYGYTF.

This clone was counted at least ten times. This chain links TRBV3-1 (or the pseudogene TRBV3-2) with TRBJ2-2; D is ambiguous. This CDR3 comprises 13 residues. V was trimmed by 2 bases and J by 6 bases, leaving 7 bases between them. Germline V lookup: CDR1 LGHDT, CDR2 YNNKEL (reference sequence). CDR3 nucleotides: TGTGCCAGCAGCCAATTCAAGGCCGGGGAGCTGTTTTTT. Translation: CASSQFKAGELFF.

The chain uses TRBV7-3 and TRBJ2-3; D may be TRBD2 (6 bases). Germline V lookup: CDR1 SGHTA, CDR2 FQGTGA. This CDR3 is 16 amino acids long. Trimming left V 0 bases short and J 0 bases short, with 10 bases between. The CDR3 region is CASSLTPGLSTDTQYF. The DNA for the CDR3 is TGTGCCAGCAGCTTAACCCCGGGACTGAGCACAGATACGCAGTATTTT.

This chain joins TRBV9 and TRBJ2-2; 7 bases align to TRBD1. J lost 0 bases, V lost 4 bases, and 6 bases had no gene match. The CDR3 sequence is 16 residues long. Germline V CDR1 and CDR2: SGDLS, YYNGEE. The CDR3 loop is CASSPKGAPNTGELFF. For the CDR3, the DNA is TGTGCCAGCAGCCCAAAGGGGGCTCCGAACACCGGGGAGCTGTTTTTT.

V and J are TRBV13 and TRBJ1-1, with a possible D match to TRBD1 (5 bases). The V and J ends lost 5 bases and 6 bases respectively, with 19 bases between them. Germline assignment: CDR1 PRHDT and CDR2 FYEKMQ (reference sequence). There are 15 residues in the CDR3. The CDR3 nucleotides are TGTGCCAGCAGCCGCAACCGGGGGGTCTGGTCTGAAGCTTTCTTT. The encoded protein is CASSRNRGVWSEAFF.

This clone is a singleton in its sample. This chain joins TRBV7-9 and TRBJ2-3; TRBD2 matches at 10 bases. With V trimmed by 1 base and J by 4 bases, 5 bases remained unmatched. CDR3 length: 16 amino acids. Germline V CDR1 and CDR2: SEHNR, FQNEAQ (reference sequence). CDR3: CASSLEAGGPADTQYF. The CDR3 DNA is TGTGCCAGCAGCTTAGAAGCGGGGGGGCCGGCAGATACGCAGTATTTT.

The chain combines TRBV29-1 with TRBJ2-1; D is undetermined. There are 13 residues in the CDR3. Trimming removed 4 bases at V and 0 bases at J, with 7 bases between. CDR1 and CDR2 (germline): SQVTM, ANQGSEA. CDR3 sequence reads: CSVASHSYNEQFF. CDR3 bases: TGCAGCGTTGCTTCCCACTCCTACAATGAGCAGTTCTTC.